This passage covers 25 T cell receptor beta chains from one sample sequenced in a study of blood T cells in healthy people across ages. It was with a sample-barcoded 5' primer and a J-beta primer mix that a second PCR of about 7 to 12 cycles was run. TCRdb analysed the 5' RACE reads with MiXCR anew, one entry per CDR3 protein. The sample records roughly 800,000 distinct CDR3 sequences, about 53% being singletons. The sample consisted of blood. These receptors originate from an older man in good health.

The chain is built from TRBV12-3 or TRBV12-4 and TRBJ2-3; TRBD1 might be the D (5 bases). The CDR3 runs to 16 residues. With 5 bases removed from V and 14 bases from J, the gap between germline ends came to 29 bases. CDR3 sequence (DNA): TGTGCCAGCAGTCCCAGACTTCCAGGGCCGCACAGATACGCGTATTTT. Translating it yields CASSPRLPGPHRYAYF.

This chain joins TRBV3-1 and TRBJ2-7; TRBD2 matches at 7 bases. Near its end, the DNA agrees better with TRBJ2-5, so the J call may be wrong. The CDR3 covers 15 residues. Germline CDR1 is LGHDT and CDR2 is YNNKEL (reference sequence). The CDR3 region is CASSLTGGSGETQYF. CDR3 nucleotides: TGTGCCAGCAGCCTTACAGGCGGGAGTGGGGAGACCCAGTACTTC.

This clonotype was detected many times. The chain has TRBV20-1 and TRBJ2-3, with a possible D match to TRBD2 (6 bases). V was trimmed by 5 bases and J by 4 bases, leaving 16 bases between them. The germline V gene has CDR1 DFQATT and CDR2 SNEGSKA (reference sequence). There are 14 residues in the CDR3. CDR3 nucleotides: TGCAGTGCTGATCCGGCGGGACTGGCAGATACGCAGTATTTT. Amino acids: CSADPAGLADTQYF.

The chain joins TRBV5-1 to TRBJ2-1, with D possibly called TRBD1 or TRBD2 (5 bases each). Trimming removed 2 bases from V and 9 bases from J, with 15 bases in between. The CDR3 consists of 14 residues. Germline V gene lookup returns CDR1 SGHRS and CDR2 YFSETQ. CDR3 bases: TGCGCCAGCAGCTTTGGGACGGAAAACAGTGAGCAGTTCTTC. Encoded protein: CASSFGTENSEQFF.

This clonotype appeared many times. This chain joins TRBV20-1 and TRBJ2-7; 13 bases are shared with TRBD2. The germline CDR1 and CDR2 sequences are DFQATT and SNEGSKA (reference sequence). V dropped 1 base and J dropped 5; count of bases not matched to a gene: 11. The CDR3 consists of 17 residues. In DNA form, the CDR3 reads TGCAGTGCTAGAGGACTACTAGCGGGAGGGGGTAATGACGAGCAGTACTTC. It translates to CSARGLLAGGGNDEQYF.

The CDR3 bases are TGCAGTGCTAGAAAGCCGGGACTAGCGGGGAGATTGCAGTTCTTC. Translated: CSARKPGLAGRLQFF. This chain links TRBV20-1 with TRBJ2-1; 13 positions match TRBD2. The CDR3 length is 15 residues. The V gene end was trimmed by 2 bases and the J gene end by 12 bases; junction bases not matched to a gene: 10. Per the germline V gene, CDR1 is DFQATT and CDR2 is SNEGSKA (reference sequence).

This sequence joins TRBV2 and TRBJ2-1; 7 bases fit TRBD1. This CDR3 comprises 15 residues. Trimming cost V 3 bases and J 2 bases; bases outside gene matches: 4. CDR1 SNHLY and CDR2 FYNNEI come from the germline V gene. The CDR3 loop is CASSEDRKPYNEQFF. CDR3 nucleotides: TGTGCCAGCAGTGAGGACAGGAAACCCTACAATGAGCAGTTCTTC.

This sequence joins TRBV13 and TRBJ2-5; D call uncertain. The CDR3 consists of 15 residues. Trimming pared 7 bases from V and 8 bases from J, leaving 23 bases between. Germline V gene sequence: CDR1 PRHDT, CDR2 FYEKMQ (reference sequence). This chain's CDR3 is CASTQKKILDATQYF. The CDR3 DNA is TGTGCCAGCACCCAAAAAAAGATCCTCGATGCCACCCAGTACTTC.

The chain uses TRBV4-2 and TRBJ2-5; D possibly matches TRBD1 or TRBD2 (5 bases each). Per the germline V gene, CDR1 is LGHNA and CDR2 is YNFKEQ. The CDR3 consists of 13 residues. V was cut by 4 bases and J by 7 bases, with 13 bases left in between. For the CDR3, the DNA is TGTGCCAGCAGCCCCACCGGGGCGTCGACCCAGTACTTC. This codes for CASSPTGASTQYF.

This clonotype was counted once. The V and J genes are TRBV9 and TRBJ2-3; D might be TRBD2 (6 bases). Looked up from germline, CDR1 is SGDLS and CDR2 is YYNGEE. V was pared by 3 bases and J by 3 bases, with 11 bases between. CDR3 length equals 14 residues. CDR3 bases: TGTGCCAGCAGCGGACTAGACACTACAGATACGCAGTATTTT. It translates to CASSGLDTTDTQYF. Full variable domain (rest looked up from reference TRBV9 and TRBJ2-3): DSGVTQTPKHLITATGQRVTLRCSPRSGDLSVYWYQQSLDQGLQFLIQYYNGEERAKGNILERFSAQQFPDLHSELNLSSLELGDSALYFCASSGLDTTDTQYFGPGTRLTVL.

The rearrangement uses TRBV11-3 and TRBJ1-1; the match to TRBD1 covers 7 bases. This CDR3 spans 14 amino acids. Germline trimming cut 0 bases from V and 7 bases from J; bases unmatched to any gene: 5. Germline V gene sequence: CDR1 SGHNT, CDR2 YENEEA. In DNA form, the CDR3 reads TGTGCCAGCAGCTTAGACCCTGGGGACAGTGAAGCTTTCTTT. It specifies CASSLDPGDSEAFF.

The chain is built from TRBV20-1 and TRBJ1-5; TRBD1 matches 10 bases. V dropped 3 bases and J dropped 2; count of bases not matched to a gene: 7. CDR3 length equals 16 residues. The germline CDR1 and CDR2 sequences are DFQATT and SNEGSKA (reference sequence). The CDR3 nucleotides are TGCAGTGCTAGCGAGGCCGGGACAGGGGGCAATCAGCCCCAGCATTTT. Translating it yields CSASEAGTGGNQPQHF.

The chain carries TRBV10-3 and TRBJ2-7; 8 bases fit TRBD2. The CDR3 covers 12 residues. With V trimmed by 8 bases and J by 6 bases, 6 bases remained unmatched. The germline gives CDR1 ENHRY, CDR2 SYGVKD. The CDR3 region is CAILAGSGEQYF. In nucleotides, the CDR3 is TGTGCCATCTTAGCGGGGAGCGGCGAGCAGTACTTC.

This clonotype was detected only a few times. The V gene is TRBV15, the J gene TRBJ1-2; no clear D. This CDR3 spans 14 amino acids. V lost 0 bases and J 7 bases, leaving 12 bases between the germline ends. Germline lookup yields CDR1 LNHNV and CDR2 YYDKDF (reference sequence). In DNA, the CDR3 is TGTGCCACCAGCAGAGATCAGAGCGCCAGTGGCTACACCTTC. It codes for CATSRDQSASGYTF.

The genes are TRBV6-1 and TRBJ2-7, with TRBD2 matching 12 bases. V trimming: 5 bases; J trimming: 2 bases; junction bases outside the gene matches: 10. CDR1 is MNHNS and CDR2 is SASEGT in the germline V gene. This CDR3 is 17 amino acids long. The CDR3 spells CASSRNQGLAGTYEQYF. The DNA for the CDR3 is TGTGCCAGCAGTAGAAACCAAGGACTAGCGGGGACCTACGAGCAGTACTTC.

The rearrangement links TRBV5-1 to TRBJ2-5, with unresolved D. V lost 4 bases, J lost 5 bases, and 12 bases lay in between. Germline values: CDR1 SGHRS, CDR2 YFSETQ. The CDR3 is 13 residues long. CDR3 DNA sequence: TGCGCCAGCAGCGGAGTCGCTGAGGAGACCCAGTACTTC. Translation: CASSGVAEETQYF.

Here the CDR3 reads CASSGAGREGYTF. CDR3 coding DNA: TGTGCCAGCAGTGGCGCGGGACGGGAAGGCTACACCTTC. The chain carries TRBV28 and TRBJ1-2; D is possibly TRBD1 (5 bases). V was shortened by 5 bases and J by 8 bases, with 15 bases between the two germline ends. The CDR3 spans 13 residues. The germline V gene has CDR1 MDHEN and CDR2 SYDVKM.

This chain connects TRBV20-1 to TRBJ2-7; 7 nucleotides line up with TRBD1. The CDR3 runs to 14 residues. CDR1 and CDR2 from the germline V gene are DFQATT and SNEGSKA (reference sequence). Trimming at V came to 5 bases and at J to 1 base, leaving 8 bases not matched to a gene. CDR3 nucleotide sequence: TGCAGTGCTGGGAACAGGGGCATTTCCTACGAGCAGTACTTC. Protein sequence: CSAGNRGISYEQYF.

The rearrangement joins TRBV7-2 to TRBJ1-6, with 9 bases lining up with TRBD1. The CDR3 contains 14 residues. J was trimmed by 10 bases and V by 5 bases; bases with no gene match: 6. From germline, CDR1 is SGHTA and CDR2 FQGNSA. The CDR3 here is CASSQTGGGSPLHF. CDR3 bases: TGTGCCAGCAGCCAGACAGGGGGTGGATCACCCCTCCACTTT.

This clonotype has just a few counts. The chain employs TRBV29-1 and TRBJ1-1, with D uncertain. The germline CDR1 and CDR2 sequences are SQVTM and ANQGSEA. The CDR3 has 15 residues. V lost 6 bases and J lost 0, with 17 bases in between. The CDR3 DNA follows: TGCAGCGTGGCAAAGGGTAGTTGGATGAACACTGAAGCTTTCTTT. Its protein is CSVAKGSWMNTEAFF.

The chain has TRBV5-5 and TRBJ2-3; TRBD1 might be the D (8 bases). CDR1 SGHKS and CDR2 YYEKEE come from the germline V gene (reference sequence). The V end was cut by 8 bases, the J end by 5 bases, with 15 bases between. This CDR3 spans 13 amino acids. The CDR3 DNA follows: TGTGCCAGTCGGTACAGGGGGGGAGATACGCAGTATTTT. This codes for CASRYRGGDTQYF.

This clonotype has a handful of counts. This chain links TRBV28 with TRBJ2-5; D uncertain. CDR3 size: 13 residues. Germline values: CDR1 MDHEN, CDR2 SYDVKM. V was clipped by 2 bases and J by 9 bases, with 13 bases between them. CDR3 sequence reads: CASSLELLRAQYF. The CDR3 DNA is TGTGCCAGCAGTTTAGAACTTCTACGGGCCCAGTACTTC.

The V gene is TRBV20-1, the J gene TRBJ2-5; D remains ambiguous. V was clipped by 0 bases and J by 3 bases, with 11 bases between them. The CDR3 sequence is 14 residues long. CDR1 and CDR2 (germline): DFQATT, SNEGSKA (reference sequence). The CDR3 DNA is TGCAGTGCTAGAGATTGGTACGCAGAAGAGACCCAGTACTTC. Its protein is CSARDWYAEETQYF.

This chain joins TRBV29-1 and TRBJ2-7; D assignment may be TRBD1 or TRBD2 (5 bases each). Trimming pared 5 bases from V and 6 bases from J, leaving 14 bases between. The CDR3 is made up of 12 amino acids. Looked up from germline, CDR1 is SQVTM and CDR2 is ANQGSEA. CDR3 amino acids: CSVCRGAGEQYF. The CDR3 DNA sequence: TGCAGCGTTTGTCGGGGCGCAGGCGAGCAGTACTTC.

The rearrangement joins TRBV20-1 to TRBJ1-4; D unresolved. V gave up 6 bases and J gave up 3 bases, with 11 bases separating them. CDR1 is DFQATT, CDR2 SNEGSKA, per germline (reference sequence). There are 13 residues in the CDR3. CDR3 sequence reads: CSASAGANEKLFF. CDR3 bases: TGCAGTGCCTCGGCCGGGGCTAATGAAAAACTGTTTTTT.